The 28 T cell receptor beta chains reported below all come from one sample, sequenced in a study of T cells in pancreatic ductal adenocarcinoma. The data were produced by immunoSEQ multiplex PCR, yet TCRdb's version contains in-frame clones alone and is incomplete. The data show approximately 18,000 clones, roughly 86% seen once. No neoadjuvant therapy was given to the selected pancreatic ductal adenocarcinoma patients before their surgery. The sequencing sample was made of PBMCs. The origin of the receptors is a human donor with pancreatic ductal adenocarcinoma.

V gene TRBV5-1 combines with J gene TRBJ2-5; 7 bases agree with TRBD1. V shed 4 bases, J shed 1 base, and the junction held 4 bases outside the gene matches. From germline, CDR1 is SGHRS and CDR2 YFSETQ. The CDR3 is 14 amino acids. The CDR3 sequence is CASSTGTVQETQYF. The CDR3 DNA sequence: TGCGCCAGCAGCACCGGGACAGTCCAAGAGACCCAGTACTTC.

This sequence joins TRBV18 and TRBJ2-7, with D perhaps TRBD2 (6 bases). The germline gives CDR1 KGHSH, CDR2 LQKENI. The CDR3 has 14 residues. Between the trimmed V and J ends, which lost 2 bases and 6 bases, there was a span of 14 bases. This chain's CDR3 is CASSPGITGVEQYF. CDR3 bases: TGTGCCAGCTCACCAGGAATAACGGGGGTCGAGCAGTACTTC.

The chain has TRBV4-2 and TRBJ2-7, with a tentative D call TRBD2 (5 bases). The V and J ends lost 1 base and 3 bases respectively, with 13 bases between them. The germline V gene has CDR1 LGHNA and CDR2 YNFKEQ. This CDR3 region has 15 residues. CDR3 protein: CASSQGAGPYYEQYF. The CDR3 DNA reads as TGTGCCAGCAGCCAAGGGGCGGGCCCCTACTACGAGCAGTACTTC.

There are a few counts of this clone. The CDR3 DNA is TGTGCCAGCAGCCCCGACAAAACTAGGGTAGAGCCCCAGCATTTT. Translated: CASSPDKTRVEPQHF. J is TRBJ1-5 and V is TRBV7-9; no firm D call. CDR1 and CDR2 from the germline V gene are SEHNR and FQNEAQ (reference sequence). The CDR3 runs 15 residues. Trimming pared 5 bases from V and 8 bases from J, leaving 19 bases between.

The chain combines TRBV6-1 with TRBJ2-3, with a possible D match to TRBD1 (6 bases). V was pared by 9 bases and J by 4 bases, with 14 bases between. The CDR3 extends over 13 amino acids. The germline V gene has CDR1 MNHNS and CDR2 SASEGT. CDR3 region: CASLYKGADTQYF. The CDR3 bases are TGTGCCAGTCTTTACAAGGGGGCAGATACGCAGTATTTT.

In its sample, this clone was seen once. The junction and the germline gene differ at one end; a read error may be behind it. The V gene is TRBV5-4, the J gene TRBJ1-2, with TRBD1 as a possible D gene (6 bases). The CDR3 length is 15 residues. The germline V gene encodes CDR1 SGHNT and CDR2 YYREEE (reference sequence). CDR3 region: CASSPRTAFNYGYTF. The CDR3 DNA reads as TGCGCCAGCAGCCCTCGGACAGCATTTAACTATGGCTACACCTTC. Variable domain in full (rest from reference TRBV5-4 and TRBJ1-2): ETGVTQSPTHLIKTRGQQVTLRCSSQSGHNTVSWYQQALGQGPQFIFQYYREEENGRGNFPPRFSGLQFPNYSSELNVNALELDDSALYLCASSPRTAFNYGYTFGSGTRLTVV.

The chain is built from TRBV9 and TRBJ1-2; D is possibly TRBD1 (6 bases). CDR3 length: 14 amino acids. With 1 base removed from V and 0 bases from J, the gap between germline ends came to 7 bases. The V gene's germline CDR1 is SGDLS and CDR2 YYNGEE. The CDR3 region has the DNA TGTGCCAGCAGCGTACAGGGGTCTAACTATGGCTACACCTTC. Its translation: CASSVQGSNYGYTF.

A note on this clone: A junction end diverges from the germline sequence, so it may reflect a read error. At the DNA level, this CDR3 is encoded by other sequences in the same sample as well. V is TRBV28 and J is TRBJ2-7; D is possibly TRBD1 (6 bases). The CDR3 loop spans 15 amino acids. The germline V gene encodes CDR1 MDHEN and CDR2 SYDVKM. This chain's CDR3 is CASSLGIAGAYEQYF. CDR3 nucleotides: TGCGCCAGCAGCCTCGGGATTGCAGGGGCCTACGAGCAGTACTTC.

V is TRBV5-1 and J is TRBJ1-4, with 8 bases lining up with TRBD1. Germline V lookup: CDR1 SGHRS, CDR2 YFSETQ. The J segment lost 5 bases and the V segment lost 4 bases, leaving 7 bases of the junction unmatched. CDR3 length equals 15 residues. The CDR3 is CASSPTGTGNEKLFF. In nucleotides, the CDR3 is TGCGCCAGCAGCCCGACCGGGACAGGCAATGAAAAACTGTTTTTT.

The chain uses TRBV10-3 and TRBJ2-5; D is possibly TRBD1 (6 bases). The V gene's germline CDR1 is ENHRY and CDR2 SYGVKD. This CDR3 contains 15 residues. V was shortened by 2 bases and J by 4 bases, with 14 bases between the two germline ends. This chain's CDR3 is CAISETGNGGETQYF. CDR3 nucleotides: TGTGCCATCAGTGAGACAGGGAACGGTGGAGAGACCCAGTACTTC.

The rearrangement uses TRBV28 and TRBJ1-2; D perhaps matches TRBD1 (5 bases). CDR1 and CDR2 (germline): MDHEN, SYDVKM. The CDR3 contains 14 residues. V was clipped by 4 bases and J by 7 bases, with 16 bases between them. Written as DNA, the CDR3 is TGTGCCAGCAGTTCAATCGGGACTCCGGGTGGCTACACCTTC. Its translation is CASSSIGTPGGYTF.

The rearrangement links TRBV5-4 to TRBJ2-4; D unresolved. Looked up from germline, CDR1 is SGHNT and CDR2 is YYREEE (reference sequence). The CDR3 consists of 14 residues. V was cut by 4 bases and J by 7 bases, with 15 bases left in between. As DNA, the CDR3 is TGTGCCAGCAGCCCCCCAAGCGAAGGCAACATTCAGTACTTC. This translates into CASSPPSEGNIQYF. The variable domain in full, completed from reference TRBV5-4 and TRBJ2-4, reads ETGVTQSPTHLIKTRGQQVTLRCSSQSGHNTVSWYQQALGQGPQFIFQYYREEENGRGNFPPRFSGLQFPNYSSELNVNALELDDSALYLCASSPPSEGNIQYFGAGTRLSVL.

This clone was found once. This chain uses TRBV28 with TRBJ1-2; TRBD1 matches 9 bases. This CDR3 spans 14 amino acids. With V trimmed by 5 bases and J by 8 bases, 9 bases remained unmatched. The germline V gene has CDR1 MDHEN and CDR2 SYDVKM. DNA of the CDR3: TGTGCCAGCAGTACAACAGGGGGCGGAGGGGGCTACACCTTC. It is translated as CASSTTGGGGGYTF.

The gene calls are TRBV18 and TRBJ1-1, with D possibly matching TRBD1 (5 bases). Germline values: CDR1 KGHSH, CDR2 LQKENI. This CDR3 spans 17 amino acids. Trimming left V 7 bases short and J 1 base short, with 22 bases between. The DNA of the CDR3 is TGTGCCAGCTGGGGGGACGAGCTTAGCCGGCAGAACACTGAAGCTTTCTTT. Translating it yields CASWGDELSRQNTEAFF. The whole variable domain, remainder taken from reference TRBV18 and TRBJ1-1, is NAGVMQNPRHLVRRRGQEARLRCSPMKGHSHVYWYRQLPEEGLKFMVYLQKENIIDESGMPKERFSAEFPKEGPSILRIQQVVRGDSAAYFCASWGDELSRQNTEAFFGQGTRLTVV.

The chain recombines TRBV28 with TRBJ1-1; D is undetermined. There are 16 residues in the CDR3. Trimming took 5 bases from V and 3 from J, leaving 19 bases between them. Germline-derived CDR1 and CDR2 are MDHEN and SYDVKM. Here the CDR3 reads CASSLLGDRSDTEAFF. Here the CDR3 DNA reads TGTGCCAGCAGTCTTCTAGGCGATCGGTCTGACACTGAAGCTTTCTTT.

The rearrangement joins TRBV7-9 to TRBJ1-2; 10 positions agree with TRBD1. The CDR3 spans 16 residues. CDR1 and CDR2 from the germline V gene are SEHNR and FQNEAQ (reference sequence). V shed 3 bases, J shed 8 bases, and the junction held 12 bases outside the gene matches. CDR3 in DNA: TGTGCCAGCAGCTTGGGGACAGGGGCCCTCCCATCGGGCTACACCTTC. Its protein product is CASSLGTGALPSGYTF.

The J gene is TRBJ1-5, the V gene TRBV15; 10 bases are a match to TRBD1. V dropped 1 base and J dropped 6; count of bases not matched to a gene: 6. CDR3 length: 16 amino acids. Germline CDR1 is LNHNV and CDR2 is YYDKDF (reference sequence). DNA for the CDR3: TGTGCCACCAGCAGAGGGACAGGGGGTACAGCTCAGCCCCAGCATTTT. It encodes CATSRGTGGTAQPQHF. The full variable domain, rest sourced from reference TRBV15 and TRBJ1-5, is DAMVIQNPRYQVTQFGKPVTLSCSQTLNHNVMYWYQQKSSQAPKLLFHYYDKDFNNEADTPDNFQSRRPNTSFCFLDIRSPGLGDTAMYLCATSRGTGGTAQPQHFGDGTRLSIL.

This clone showed up just once. The chain combines TRBV9 with TRBJ1-1, with a weak D call TRBD1 (5 bases). The CDR3 sequence is 13 residues long. Trimming removed 3 bases at V and 4 bases at J, with 10 bases between. CDR1 is SGDLS, CDR2 YYNGEE, per germline. CDR3 amino acids: CASSEGDGTEAFF. The CDR3 bases are TGTGCCAGCAGCGAAGGGGATGGCACTGAAGCTTTCTTT.

The CDR3 here is CASSPDSSSYNEQFF. The CDR3 nucleotides read TGCGCCAGCAGTCCGGACTCAAGCTCCTACAATGAGCAGTTCTTC. V and J are TRBV23-1 and TRBJ2-1, with D tentatively TRBD2 (5 bases). TRBV23-1 is an open reading frame, and its role is uncertain. This CDR3 is 15 amino acids long. The germline V and J ends were trimmed by 4 bases and 0 bases, with 10 bases remaining between them.

In this sample, this clone turned up once. V and J are TRBV19 and TRBJ2-5; 11 bases align to TRBD2. Germline CDR1 reads LNHDA; CDR2 reads SQIVND (reference sequence). Losses at the gene ends were 6 bases for V and 5 bases for J; bases not matched to a gene: 11. The CDR3 extends over 16 amino acids. The CDR3 spells CASRPSGLAAVETQYF. The CDR3 DNA is TGTGCCAGTAGGCCCTCGGGACTAGCGGCTGTGGAGACCCAGTACTTC.

This clone was counted between two and nine times. In DNA form, the CDR3 reads TGTGCCAGCAGCGTTAAGGACTCCTCACCCCTCCACTTT. Translated, it gives CASSVKDSSPLHF. This rearrangement joins TRBV9 to TRBJ1-6; D is undetermined. Germline CDR1 and CDR2: SGDLS and YYNGEE. This CDR3 spans 13 amino acids. V lost 2 bases, J lost 10 bases, and 10 bases lay in between.

This clone has more than one count but fewer than ten. The chain carries TRBV11-3 and TRBJ1-6; D may be TRBD1 (5 bases). The CDR3 runs to 13 residues. Trimming took 3 bases from V and 8 from J, leaving 8 bases between them. Germline values: CDR1 SGHNT, CDR2 YENEEA. The CDR3 DNA sequence: TGTGCCAGCAGCTTTGACAGATATTCACCCCTCCACTTT. Translated, it gives CASSFDRYSPLHF.

The chain recombines TRBV5-4 with TRBJ2-3; 9 positions match TRBD2. This CDR3 region has 17 residues. Germline assignment: CDR1 SGHNT and CDR2 YYREEE (reference sequence). J lost 2 bases, V lost 0 bases, and 7 bases had no gene match. DNA for the CDR3: TGTGCCAGCAGCTTGGGTGGGGCTAGCGGGGTCACAGATACGCAGTATTTT. This gives the protein CASSLGGASGVTDTQYF.

V gene TRBV4-2 combines with J gene TRBJ2-2; TRBD2 matches 13 bases. Germline values: CDR1 LGHNA, CDR2 YNFKEQ. The junction had 1 base not matched to a gene; V was cut back by 3 bases and J by 9 bases. The CDR3 totals 14 residues. The CDR3 nucleotides read TGTGCCAGCAGCCAGACTAGCGGGGGGCGGGAGCTGTTTTTT. Translating gives CASSQTSGGRELFF.

The V and J genes are TRBV29-1 and TRBJ1-4; 7 positions agree with TRBD1. The germline V gene has CDR1 SQVTM and CDR2 ANQGSEA. V was clipped by 7 bases and J by 0 bases; unmatched bases: 5. The length of the CDR3 is 14 residues. As DNA, the CDR3 is TGCAGCGGACTCACAGGGGCAACTAATGAAAAACTGTTTTTT. Its translation: CSGLTGATNEKLFF. The full variable domain, with the rest looked up from reference TRBV29-1 and TRBJ1-4, is SAVISQKPSRDICQRGTSLTIQCQVDSQVTMMFWYRQQPGQSLTLIATANQGSEATYESGFVIDKFPISRPNLTFSTLTVSNMSPEDSSIYLCSGLTGATNEKLFFGSGTQLSVL.

The chain links TRBV15 to TRBJ2-1; TRBD2 agrees at 9 bases. This CDR3 has 16 amino acids. V was pared by 4 bases and J by 5 bases, with 9 bases of the junction left unmatched. The germline V gene encodes CDR1 LNHNV and CDR2 YYDKDF (reference sequence). As DNA, the CDR3 is TGTGCCACCAGCAAAAACTTAGCGGGGGTCAACAATGAGCAGTTCTTC. Protein sequence: CATSKNLAGVNNEQFF.

The chain links TRBV11-1 to TRBJ1-2, with 7 nucleotides matching TRBD1. Germline V gene data show CDR1 as SGHAT and CDR2 as FQDESV (reference sequence). The V and J ends lost 5 bases and 2 bases, in that order; junction bases with no gene match: 2. CDR3 length: 13 residues. The CDR3 sequence: CASSPTGNYGYTF. The CDR3 DNA reads TGTGCCAGCAGCCCGACAGGGAACTATGGCTACACCTTC.

The rearrangement uses TRBV11-1 and TRBJ2-7, with no clear D. This CDR3 contains 15 residues. Germline V lookup: CDR1 SGHAT, CDR2 FQDESV (reference sequence). V dropped 1 base and J dropped 0 bases, with 10 bases sitting between them. The CDR3 reads CASSLGPGRSYEQYF. The CDR3 DNA reads TGTGCCAGCAGCTTAGGCCCGGGTCGCTCCTACGAGCAGTACTTC. The whole variable domain, remainder taken from reference TRBV11-1 and TRBJ2-7, is EAEVAQSPRYKITEKSQAVAFWCDPISGHATLYWYRQILGQGPELLVQFQDESVVDDSQLPKDRFSAERLKGVDSTLKIQPAELGDSAMYLCASSLGPGRSYEQYFGPGTRLTVT.